Each of the 24 T cell receptor beta chains below was sequenced from the same sample in a study of T cell changes during pregnancy in multiple sclerosis. Repertoires were generated with immunoSEQ multiplex PCR, while TCRdb's copy carries only in-frame clones and drops some. Seen here are some 40,000 clones, about 95% observed once, and the top ten hold about 0.4%. The sequences come from CD4+ T cells from peripheral blood mononuclear cells, collected in the second trimester of pregnancy. Receptors originate from a female donor with multiple sclerosis, enrolled in a pregnancy study.

The chain combines TRBV7-2 with TRBJ2-5; D is possibly TRBD2 (6 bases). The CDR3 has 16 residues. Trimming left V 5 bases short and J 2 bases short, with 18 bases between. CDR1 and CDR2 (germline): SGHTA, FQGNSA. In DNA form, the CDR3 reads TGTGCCAGCAGCCTTGCGGGGTCACAGTATCAAGAGACCCAGTACTTC. This translates into CASSLAGSQYQETQYF.

To note about this clone: Other DNA sequences in this specimen translate into the identical CDR3. This rearrangement joins TRBV27 to TRBJ1-5; maybe TRBD1 (5 bases). This CDR3 region has 13 residues. Trimming pared 2 bases from V and 4 bases from J, leaving 6 bases between. Germline loops: CDR1 MNHEY, CDR2 SMNVEV (reference sequence). The CDR3 nucleotides read TGTGCCAGCAGTTTAAGGGGAAATCAGCCCCAGCATTTT. Its translation: CASSLRGNQPQHF.

The V call is TRBV28, the J call TRBJ1-5; 10 bases align to TRBD1. Looked up from germline, CDR1 is MDHEN and CDR2 is SYDVKM. The V gene end was trimmed by 8 bases and the J gene end by 0 bases; junction bases not matched to a gene: 10. This CDR3 is 17 amino acids long. The CDR3 sequence: CASYKGTGAYSNQPQHF. CDR3 DNA: TGTGCCAGCTATAAAGGGACAGGGGCTTATAGCAATCAGCCCCAGCATTTT.

The J gene is TRBJ2-7, the V gene TRBV28; 8 bases line up with TRBD1. The junction had 11 bases not matched to a gene; V was cut back by 4 bases and J by 6 bases. The CDR3 spans 15 residues. From germline, CDR1 is MDHEN and CDR2 SYDVKM. DNA for the CDR3: TGTGCCAGCAGTTCCTCTAGACAGGGGCTACTCGAGCAGTACTTC. Its translation: CASSSSRQGLLEQYF.

The chain combines TRBV2 with TRBJ1-5, with 7 nucleotides matching TRBD1. Trimming cost V 2 bases and J 9 bases; bases outside gene matches: 10. Germline V CDR1 and CDR2: SNHLY, FYNNEI. This CDR3 region has 15 residues. The CDR3 reads CASSERQGGRWPQHF. The CDR3 DNA reads TGTGCCAGCAGTGAACGACAGGGAGGTAGATGGCCCCAGCATTTT.

The chain is built from TRBV7-9 and TRBJ2-7, with D perhaps TRBD2 (7 bases). Germline CDR1 and CDR2: SEHNR and FQNEAQ (reference sequence). Trimming took off 7 bases at V and 5 bases at J, with 18 bases between the two ends. The CDR3 runs to 14 residues. This CDR3 reads CASTPRGASNEQYF. The DNA for the CDR3 is TGTGCCAGCACCCCCCGGGGGGCGAGTAACGAGCAGTACTTC.

The chain recombines TRBV27 with TRBJ1-5; 8 bases are a match to TRBD1. The CDR3 length is 17 residues. From germline, CDR1 is MNHEY and CDR2 SMNVEV (reference sequence). Trimming removed 5 bases from V and 1 base from J; junction bases left unmatched: 10. The CDR3 loop is CASSLSGQGGSNQPQHF. DNA for the CDR3: TGTGCCAGCAGTCTAAGCGGACAGGGAGGGAGCAATCAGCCCCAGCATTTT.

The V and J genes are TRBV28 and TRBJ2-3; 9 bases align to TRBD1. Trimming cost V 6 bases and J 0 bases; bases outside gene matches: 13. The CDR3 is 18 residues long. The germline CDR1 and CDR2 sequences are MDHEN and SYDVKM. The CDR3 loop is CASRPGTGSRPSTDTQYF. In DNA form, the CDR3 reads TGTGCCAGCAGGCCAGGGACAGGGTCAAGGCCTAGCACAGATACGCAGTATTTT.

This clone was seen once. The genes are TRBV5-3 and TRBJ1-5, with a possible D match to TRBD1 (6 bases). TRBV5-3 is identified as an open reading frame with a role that is uncertain. Deletions cut 4 bases from V and 0 bases from J, with 14 bases between. The CDR3 has 16 amino acids. The CDR3 DNA follows: TGTGCCAGAAGCACCTACAGGGTGCGTAGCAATCAGCCCCAGCATTTT. It specifies CARSTYRVRSNQPQHF.

The chain is built from TRBV30 and TRBJ1-2; 9 nucleotides match TRBD1. The CDR3 is made up of 13 amino acids. Germline V gives CDR1 GTSNPN, CDR2 SVGIG (reference sequence). V was pared by 1 base and J by 5 bases, with 2 bases of the junction left unmatched. The CDR3 region has the DNA TGTGCCTGGAGTGGGGACAGGGAATATGGCTACACCTTC. Its protein is CAWSGDREYGYTF.

The genes are TRBV25-1 and TRBJ1-5; D not certain. Germline values: CDR1 MGHDK, CDR2 SYGVNS. Between the trimmed V and J ends, which lost 1 base and 7 bases, there was a span of 14 bases. This CDR3 spans 15 amino acids. The DNA for the CDR3 is TGTGCCAGCAGTGAATCGGGTAACGCGGGGCAGCCCCAGCATTTT. This translates into CASSESGNAGQPQHF.

The chain links TRBV19 to TRBJ1-1; unclear D gene. The germline gives CDR1 LNHDA, CDR2 SQIVND (reference sequence). Deletions cut 3 bases from V and 0 bases from J, with 8 bases between. The CDR3 has 14 residues. The CDR3 DNA reads TGTGCCAGTAGTATGGAGGGAGTGAACACTGAAGCTTTCTTT. Its protein product is CASSMEGVNTEAFF.

Details on this clone: Within the sample, other DNA sequences also encode this same CDR3. The chain couples TRBV18 to TRBJ2-2; D is unclear. CDR3 length: 14 amino acids. V lost 6 bases to trimming and J lost 1 base, with 9 bases between them. CDR1 is KGHSH, CDR2 LQKENI, per germline. CDR3 sequence: CASSSGQNTGELFF. The DNA of the CDR3 is TGTGCCAGCTCTTCTGGCCAGAACACCGGGGAGCTGTTTTTT.

The count of this clone is one. This chain connects TRBV19 to TRBJ2-1, with D unresolved. Per germline, CDR1 LNHDA and CDR2 SQIVND (reference sequence). The CDR3 sequence is 12 residues long. V was pared by 7 bases and J by 5 bases, with 9 bases between. The CDR3 DNA reads TGTGCCAGTAAGTGGCAGAACAATGAGCAGTTCTTC. Translating gives CASKWQNNEQFF. Full variable domain (missing parts from reference TRBV19 and TRBJ2-1): DGGITQSPKYLFRKEGQNVTLSCEQNLNHDAMYWYRQDPGQGLRLIYYSQIVNDFQKGDIAEGYSVSREKKESFPLTVTSAQKNPTAFYLCASKWQNNEQFFGPGTRLTVL.

This chain uses TRBV10-1 with TRBJ2-3; 14 bases agree with TRBD2. The germline gives CDR1 WNHNN, CDR2 SYGVQD (reference sequence). Trimming took 6 bases from V and 5 from J; bases not matched to a gene: 7. This CDR3 spans 16 amino acids. The CDR3 reads CASRLPGLAGGDTQYF. CDR3 nucleotide sequence: TGCGCCAGCAGACTCCCTGGACTAGCGGGGGGAGATACGCAGTATTTT.

The chain links TRBV25-1 to TRBJ1-6; D not resolved. The germline V gene has CDR1 MGHDK and CDR2 SYGVNS. V was cut by 6 bases and J by 7 bases, with 13 bases left in between. The CDR3 is 14 residues long. The CDR3 sequence: CASSGGMWNSPLHF. DNA of the CDR3: TGTGCCAGCAGCGGAGGGATGTGGAATTCACCCCTCCACTTT.

V and J are TRBV11-2 and TRBJ1-1, with TRBD1 matching over 7 bases. CDR3 length: 14 residues. V was clipped by 5 bases and J by 0 bases; unmatched bases: 3. The V gene's germline CDR1 is SGHAT and CDR2 FQNNGV. CDR3 amino acids: CASSADRVNTEAFF. The CDR3 DNA sequence: TGTGCCAGCAGCGCAGACAGGGTGAACACTGAAGCTTTCTTT.

The chain recombines TRBV30 with TRBJ2-3, with D tentatively TRBD1 (6 bases). Per the germline V gene, CDR1 is GTSNPN and CDR2 is SVGIG (reference sequence). Trimming left V 4 bases short and J 2 bases short, with 10 bases between. This CDR3 comprises 13 residues. In nucleotides, the CDR3 is TGTGCCTGGACCCCAGGGGTCACAGATACGCAGTATTTT. Amino acid sequence: CAWTPGVTDTQYF.

The rearrangement links TRBV15 to TRBJ1-2; tentatively, D is TRBD1 (5 bases). Germline assignment: CDR1 LNHNV and CDR2 YYDKDF (reference sequence). Trimming pared 1 base from V and 7 bases from J, leaving 13 bases between. CDR3 length equals 14 residues. CDR3 nucleotides: TGTGCCACCAGCAGAGCGGGGGGAGAAGGTGGCTACACCTTC. This gives the protein CATSRAGGEGGYTF.

This clone was observed a single time. The chain is built from TRBV6-1 and TRBJ1-3; D is unresolved. CDR3 size: 16 residues. V lost 2 bases and J lost 0, with 11 bases in between. Germline CDR1 and CDR2: MNHNS and SASEGT. CDR3 residues: CASSERNPVSGNTIYF. The CDR3 nucleotides are TGTGCCAGCAGTGAACGTAATCCCGTCTCTGGAAACACCATATATTTT.

This chain joins TRBV5-1 and TRBJ2-1; 11 nucleotides line up with TRBD2. With 6 bases clipped from V and 3 bases from J, the junction kept 8 bases outside the gene matches. The length of the CDR3 is 16 residues. Per the germline V gene, CDR1 is SGHRS and CDR2 is YFSETQ. The CDR3 spells CASMTSGAFGYNEQFF. The CDR3 DNA sequence: TGCGCCAGCATGACTAGCGGGGCTTTCGGCTACAATGAGCAGTTCTTC.

The CDR3 protein is CASSFTAPVPNNEQFF. CDR3 coding DNA: TGCGCCAGCAGCTTTACAGCACCCGTACCCAACAATGAGCAGTTCTTC. The gene calls are TRBV5-1 and TRBJ2-1; D gene unclear. V lost 2 bases and J 5 bases, leaving 17 bases between the germline ends. CDR3 size: 16 residues. From germline, CDR1 is SGHRS and CDR2 YFSETQ.

This sequence joins TRBV29-1 and TRBJ1-3; no clear D gene. This CDR3 spans 12 amino acids. The V gene lost 7 bases and the J gene lost 3 bases, with 10 bases spanning the gap. CDR1 is SQVTM, CDR2 ANQGSEA, per germline. CDR3 sequence reads: CSASLSGNTIYF. The CDR3 coding sequence is TGCAGCGCGAGTTTAAGTGGAAACACCATATATTTT.

The CDR3 protein is CASSYSGTRFYEQYF. The CDR3 bases are TGTGCCAGCAGTTACTCCGGGACTAGATTCTACGAGCAGTACTTC. The chain carries TRBV6-5 and TRBJ2-7; TRBD2 aligns across 8 bases. Germline loops: CDR1 MNHEY, CDR2 SVGAGI. The CDR3 consists of 15 residues. V was clipped by 0 bases and J by 3 bases; unmatched bases: 4.